This TCR beta chain was captured by sequencing in a study of blood T cell repertoires in COVID-19. Across the study: In each case, the material was cDNA or gDNA derived from T cells, B-cell-depleted T cells, or PBMCs.

The authors' processing: Scientists estimated how many nucleated cells there were by amplifying reference gene primers. Assay used: immunoSEQ multiplex PCR; TCRdb lists only in-frame clones, some missing. V, J and clone size were drawn from that table, and D and trimming were deduced from the DNA. The sample lists approximately 450,000 clones, 85% to 90% occurring once. V was trimmed by 5 bases and J by 3 bases, leaving 11 bases between them. Germline lookup yields CDR1 SGHAT and CDR2 FQNNGV. The length of the CDR3 is 13 residues. The TCR originated in a woman in her twenties or thirties with acute or convalescent COVID-19. The sequencing input was peripheral blood. The V gene is TRBV11-2, the J gene TRBJ2-7; D gene ambiguous. The CDR3 bases are TGTGCCAGCAGCGCCCACTATAACTACGAGCAGTACTTC. Its protein is CASSAHYNYEQYF. Complete variable domain (other parts from reference TRBV11-2 and TRBJ2-7): EAGVAQSPRYKIIEKRQSVAFWCNPISGHATLYWYQQILGQGPKLLIQFQNNGVVDDSQLPKDRFSAERLKGVDSTLKIQPAKLEDSAVYLCASSAHYNYEQYFGPGTRLTVT.